This T cell receptor beta chain was recovered during a study of T cell repertoires in cytomegalovirus infection. Study at large: Recently identified HLA-C-restricted CMV epitopes were used, and well-studied HLA-B-restricted CMV epitopes were used as well. In public TCR beta signatures, there were indications of both CMV infection and matching HLA type. The study's findings and limits: CMV-specific TCR beta clonotypes restricted by HLA-C were the ones dominating the ex vivo response.

TCRdb re-called the reads through MiXCR, storing one row per CDR3 protein. Here the sample spans about 160,000 distinct CDR3 sequences, roughly 21% being singletons. This clonotype has just a few counts. Antigen specificity is unknown. The germline V gene has CDR1 PRHDT and CDR2 FYEKMQ (reference sequence). The CDR3 runs 16 residues. V shed 7 bases and J 4 bases; nucleotides not matched to a gene: 15. The genes are TRBV13 and TRBJ1-2; TRBD1 agrees at 7 bases. This TCR derives from a human donor in good health (CMV status not recorded). Some clones in this sample may be carry-over from other donors' samples. The starting material was CD8+ T cells from cultured PBMCs, obtained from culture after CMV antigen stimulation. The CDR3 DNA reads TGTGCCAGCACCCTTACACCGACAGGGCCCCTCTATGGCTACACCTTC. It translates to CASTLTPTGPLYGYTF. Complete variable domain (other parts from reference TRBV13 and TRBJ1-2): AAGVIQSPRHLIKEKRETATLKCYPIPRHDTVYWYQQGPGQDPQFLISFYEKMQSDKGSIPDRFSAQQFSDYHSELNMSSLELGDSALYFCASTLTPTGPLYGYTFGSGTRLTVV.